This T cell receptor beta chain was sequenced in a study of esophageal squamous cell carcinoma under preoperative chemotherapy listed by TCRdb under 2018. Context from the whole study: TCR repertoires were profiled in both peripheral blood T cells and tumor-infiltrating lymphocytes. In patients with esophageal squamous cell carcinoma, the study looked at what paclitaxel-nedaplatin chemotherapy did to T-cell receptor repertoires. Several patients with primary esophageal squamous cell carcinoma made up the cohort. Repertoires from samples taken before paclitaxel-nedaplatin therapy were compared with repertoires from samples taken after paclitaxel-nedaplatin therapy.

The library relied on PCR. The sample was run on a HiSeq X Ten. High-throughput sequencing was used to characterize TCR repertoires. The public reads were reanalyzed by TCRdb: fastp trimming at Q25, MiXCR alignment, in-frame beta chains only. Records with the same CDR3 protein are collapsed into one entry carrying the most frequent genes and DNA. This sample holds under 14,000 distinct CDR3 sequences; 63% were observed only once. Of the sample, less than 35% falls within the top ten clones. Notes on this clonotype: Its antigen is unknown. Base qualities are not provided; no much larger clone lies one nucleotide away.

The study at large found these results: After chemotherapy, TCR diversity rose significantly in peripheral T cells, but this increase was not seen in tumor-infiltrating lymphocytes. Immediate and substantial changes in clonotype frequency were induced by paclitaxel-nedaplatin therapy, and contraction rather than amplification was more likely to be observed among abundant clones. The cohort was small, with only a handful of patients with esophageal squamous cell carcinoma analyzed. Post-treatment tumor-infiltrating lymphocytes appeared to be derived in part from peripheral T cells migrating into the tumor, rather than solely from local clonal changes.

What this sample's time point label stands for: after preoperative PTX-NDP chemotherapy. Before surgery, patients were given paclitaxel-nedaplatin as preoperative chemotherapy. At the junction V is shortened by 6 bases and J by 14 bases; bases outside the gene matches: 11. CDR3 length: 13 amino acids, cysteine to phenylalanine. Only CDR3 DNA remains: 39 bases, in frame from the first base. The sequence came from a human donor with esophageal squamous cell carcinoma. The donor label of this sample is uncertain. Sampling was carried out from a patient given preoperative chemotherapy. Recombination linked TRBV12-3 or TRBV12-4 to TRBJ2-3; TRBD2 fits 10 bases in the junction. CDR3 protein: CASSMRRLAGLYF. The DNA sequence is TGTGCCAGCAGCATGAGGAGACTAGCGGGTCTGTATTTT.